Listed here are 26 T cell receptor beta chains from one sample, sequenced in a study of neoadjuvant nivolumab and ipilimumab in lung cancer. Here immunoSEQ multiplex PCR was the method, and the copy in TCRdb shows in-frame clones only, minus some. The table has approximately 23,000 clones, approximately 86% seen once. The specimen was peripheral blood, collected before neoadjuvant nivolumab, alone or with ipilimumab. All receptors derive from an adult with non-small cell lung cancer.

The chain has TRBV7-8 and TRBJ2-7, with D tentatively TRBD1 or TRBD2 (5 bases each). The V gene's germline CDR1 is SGHVS and CDR2 FQNEAQ. Trimming took off 5 bases at V and 3 bases at J, with 20 bases between the two ends. The CDR3 has 16 residues. Here the CDR3 DNA reads TGTGCCAGCAGCAAAACCTTTTCGGGACCGAGCTACGAGCAGTACTTC. It translates to CASSKTFSGPSYEQYF. Combining the CDR3 with reference TRBV7-8 and TRBJ2-7 gives the whole variable domain GAGVSQSPRYKVAKRGQDVALRCDPISGHVSLFWYQQALGQGPEFLTYFQNEAQLDKSGLPSDRFFAERPEGSVSTLKIQRTQQEDSAVYLCASSKTFSGPSYEQYFGPGTRLTVT.

The chain combines TRBV9 with TRBJ2-3, with D possibly matching TRBD2 (5 bases). The CDR3 length is 14 residues. Germline loops: CDR1 SGDLS, CDR2 YYNGEE. Trimming stripped 0 bases from V and 6 bases from J, with 11 bases between. The CDR3 here is CASSVGGYRDTQYF. CDR3 coding DNA: TGTGCCAGCAGCGTAGGAGGGTATAGGGATACGCAGTATTTT. Full variable domain (rest looked up from reference TRBV9 and TRBJ2-3): DSGVTQTPKHLITATGQRVTLRCSPRSGDLSVYWYQQSLDQGLQFLIQYYNGEERAKGNILERFSAQQFPDLHSELNLSSLELGDSALYFCASSVGGYRDTQYFGPGTRLTVL.

The rearrangement uses TRBV19 and TRBJ1-3; D gene uncertain. Germline-derived CDR1 and CDR2 are LNHDA and SQIVND (reference sequence). The CDR3 length is 11 residues. Deletions cut 3 bases from V and 8 bases from J, with 5 bases between. The DNA for the CDR3 is TGTGCCAGTAGTATCGGGGACACCATATATTTT. Amino acids: CASSIGDTIYF.

The chain combines TRBV29-1 with TRBJ1-2; 10 positions match TRBD1. The length of the CDR3 is 16 residues. Germline V gene lookup returns CDR1 SQVTM and CDR2 ANQGSEA. The V gene end was trimmed by 3 bases and the J gene end by 4 bases; junction bases not matched to a gene: 11. As DNA, the CDR3 is TGCAGCGTTGATCGGGGGCGGGGACAGGGGACCTATGGCTACACCTTC. Translated: CSVDRGRGQGTYGYTF.

The chain recombines TRBV11-2 with TRBJ1-1, with 9 bases identical to TRBD1. The trim removed 5 bases at V and 0 bases at J, leaving 7 bases unmatched. There are 16 residues in the CDR3. The germline CDR1 and CDR2 sequences are SGHAT and FQNNGV. The CDR3 DNA reads TGTGCCAGCAGCCCCGGGACAGGGACGATGAACACTGAAGCTTTCTTT. Protein sequence: CASSPGTGTMNTEAFF.

The chain uses TRBV6-5 and TRBJ2-7; weak D call: TRBD2 (6 bases). This CDR3 region has 16 residues. Germline loops: CDR1 MNHEY, CDR2 SVGAGI. V was clipped by 0 bases and J by 6 bases, with 18 bases between them. The CDR3, as DNA: TGTGCCAGCAGTTACTCGACCTGGACTAAAACGGGCGAGCAGTACTTC. It encodes CASSYSTWTKTGEQYF.

The J gene is TRBJ2-1, the V gene TRBV5-1; 13 positions agree with TRBD2. Germline V gene lookup returns CDR1 SGHRS and CDR2 YFSETQ. Germline trimming cut 2 bases from V and 4 bases from J; bases unmatched to any gene: 3. The CDR3 has 16 amino acids. The CDR3 region has the DNA TGCGCCAGCAGCTTCCCGACTAGCGGGAGGTACAATGAGCAGTTCTTC. Translated: CASSFPTSGRYNEQFF.

The rearrangement links TRBV29-1 to TRBJ1-2, with D maybe TRBD1 (6 bases). CDR3 length: 12 amino acids. Germline V gives CDR1 SQVTM, CDR2 ANQGSEA. Trimming left V 4 bases short and J 6 bases short, with 12 bases between. The CDR3 bases are TGCAGCGTTGCCCTATCAGGGGATGGCTACACCTTC. Translated: CSVALSGDGYTF.

This sequence joins TRBV5-4 and TRBJ2-2; D unresolved. V lost 4 bases, J lost 5 bases, and 15 bases lay in between. This CDR3 has 15 amino acids. The germline V gene has CDR1 SGHNT and CDR2 YYREEE (reference sequence). The CDR3 sequence is CASSRPSLSTGELFF. Here the CDR3 DNA reads TGTGCCAGCAGCCGCCCATCCCTAAGTACCGGGGAGCTGTTTTTT.

The rearrangement links TRBV7-8 to TRBJ2-1, with D possibly matching TRBD1 (6 bases). The germline V and J ends were trimmed by 7 bases and 0 bases, with 13 bases remaining between them. The CDR3 has 15 residues. CDR1 and CDR2 (germline): SGHVS, FQNEAQ. CDR3 DNA sequence: TGTGCCAGCACCTCCGGGACACCCTCCTACAATGAGCAGTTCTTC. It specifies CASTSGTPSYNEQFF.

The rearrangement links TRBV7-8 to TRBJ1-1, with D perhaps TRBD1 (5 bases). The V gene's germline CDR1 is SGHVS and CDR2 FQNEAQ. V was clipped by 2 bases and J by 7 bases, with 8 bases between them. The CDR3 spans 12 residues. Here the CDR3 reads CASSLRDGEAFF. In nucleotides, the CDR3 is TGTGCCAGCAGCTTAAGGGACGGTGAAGCTTTCTTT.

V is TRBV7-3 and J is TRBJ1-1, with D possibly matching TRBD1 (5 bases). Per germline, CDR1 SGHTA and CDR2 FQGTGA. The CDR3 contains 13 residues. Trimming pared 3 bases from V and 7 bases from J, leaving 12 bases between. CDR3 loop: CASSLMGLNEAFF. CDR3 coding DNA: TGTGCCAGCAGCTTGATGGGACTTAATGAAGCTTTCTTT.

This clone is termed medium-sized (0.01 to 0.1%). J is TRBJ1-2 and V is TRBV19, with D maybe TRBD1 (5 bases). Germline CDR1 LNHDA, CDR2 SQIVND (reference sequence). The CDR3 is 13 residues long. V lost 7 bases to trimming and J lost 2 bases, with 11 bases between them. CDR3 protein: CASTGRANYGYTF. DNA for the CDR3: TGTGCCAGTACGGGCAGGGCGAACTATGGCTACACCTTC. Drawing the rest from reference TRBV19 and TRBJ1-2, the complete variable domain is DGGITQSPKYLFRKEGQNVTLSCEQNLNHDAMYWYRQDPGQGLRLIYYSQIVNDFQKGDIAEGYSVSREKKESFPLTVTSAQKNPTAFYLCASTGRANYGYTFGSGTRLTVV.

In regard to this clone: The junction and the germline gene differ at one end; a read error may be behind it. CDR3 coding DNA: TGTGCCAGCGGACCCCCGGGACACCACTTC. It translates to CASGPPGHHF. This chain uses TRBV9 with TRBJ1-2; weak D call: TRBD1 (6 bases). This CDR3 has 10 residues. Per germline, CDR1 SGDLS and CDR2 YYNGEE.

This clone turned up a few times. V gene TRBV6-4 combines with J gene TRBJ2-3; D unclear. Germline V gene sequence: CDR1 MRHNA, CDR2 SNTAGT. Trimming took 4 bases from V and 0 from J, leaving 5 bases between them. The CDR3 sequence is 13 residues long. The CDR3 bases are TGTGCCAGCAGTGCGGCTAGCACAGATACGCAGTATTTT. This sequence encodes CASSAASTDTQYF.

This chain uses TRBV4-1 with TRBJ2-5; 7 nucleotides line up with TRBD1. Losses at the gene ends were 4 bases for V and 4 bases for J; bases not matched to a gene: 6. This CDR3 region has 14 residues. CDR1 MGHRA and CDR2 YSYEKL come from the germline V gene. CDR3 in amino acids: CASSLTGVGETQYF. The DNA for the CDR3 is TGCGCCAGCAGCCTTACAGGGGTAGGAGAGACCCAGTACTTC.

The chain has TRBV7-8 and TRBJ2-7; the D is unclear. This CDR3 comprises 16 residues. The germline V gene encodes CDR1 SGHVS and CDR2 FQNEAQ. The V and J ends lost 1 base and 0 bases respectively, with 13 bases between them. Written as DNA, the CDR3 is TGTGCCAGCAGCTTAGAACGCCAGGAAAGCTCCTACGAGCAGTACTTC. Translated: CASSLERQESSYEQYF.

Written as DNA, the CDR3 is TGTGCCAGCAGCCAGGGGGCGACTAATGAAAAACTGTTTTTT. Translation gives CASSQGATNEKLFF. This chain connects TRBV6-6 to TRBJ1-4, with 8 nucleotides matching TRBD1. CDR3 length: 14 amino acids. CDR1 and CDR2 from the germline V gene are MNHNY and SVGAGI (reference sequence). The J segment lost 2 bases and the V segment lost 6 bases, leaving 2 bases of the junction unmatched.

Only one count was recorded for this clone. The V and J genes are TRBV7-9 and TRBJ1-3; D gene uncertain. This CDR3 has 12 residues. Trimming left V 6 bases short and J 1 base short, with 4 bases between. Germline V gene lookup returns CDR1 SEHNR and CDR2 FQNEAQ (reference sequence). CDR3 coding DNA: TGTGCCAGCAGGATTTCTGGAAACACCATATATTTT. This translates into CASRISGNTIYF.

The rearrangement links TRBV2 to TRBJ2-7, with D possibly matching TRBD1 (6 bases). Germline V gives CDR1 SNHLY, CDR2 FYNNEI. The CDR3 is 14 residues long. V was clipped by 3 bases and J by 3 bases, with 12 bases between them. The CDR3 DNA is TGTGCCAGCAGTGATCAACAGGGTCACTACGAGCAGTACTTC. Its protein is CASSDQQGHYEQYF.

This chain uses TRBV14 with TRBJ2-7; 7 positions agree with TRBD2. The CDR3 totals 15 residues. CDR1 is SGHDN, CDR2 FVKESK, per germline. J lost 2 bases, V lost 5 bases, and 9 bases had no gene match. CDR3 in amino acids: CASSFKAGKTYEQYF. The CDR3 nucleotides read TGTGCCAGCAGCTTTAAAGCGGGAAAAACCTACGAGCAGTACTTC.

The genes are TRBV20-1 and TRBJ2-7; D is unresolved. CDR1 and CDR2 from the germline V gene are DFQATT and SNEGSKA (reference sequence). The CDR3 runs 11 residues. V lost 0 bases to trimming and J lost 5 bases, with 5 bases between them. The CDR3 sequence: CSAREYHEQYF. The CDR3 DNA reads TGCAGTGCTAGAGAATACCACGAGCAGTACTTC.

This clone was picked up a small number of times. The chain has TRBV7-3 and TRBJ2-3; no clear D gene. V was pared by 0 bases and J by 6 bases, with 13 bases between. Germline CDR1 reads SGHTA; CDR2 reads FQGTGA. CDR3 size: 15 residues. CDR3 DNA sequence: TGTGCCAGCAGCTTAACGTTAGATAGGATGGATACGCAGTATTTT. Translation gives CASSLTLDRMDTQYF.

The V gene is TRBV5-1, the J gene TRBJ2-3, with D tentatively TRBD1 or TRBD2 (6 bases each). CDR3 length equals 15 residues. The germline CDR1 and CDR2 sequences are SGHRS and YFSETQ. Trimming left V 4 bases short and J 5 bases short, with 17 bases between. The CDR3 region is CASSEGGGQGDTQYF. For the CDR3, the DNA is TGCGCCAGCAGCGAGGGTGGGGGGCAAGGAGATACGCAGTATTTT.

Notes on this clone: At one boundary the junction diverges from the germline segment, which might be a read error. The rearrangement uses TRBV7-9 and TRBJ2-3; 7 nucleotides match TRBD1. The CDR3 consists of 15 residues. Germline V gene sequence: CDR1 SEHNR, CDR2 FQNEAQ (reference sequence). CDR3 loop: CASSLGQESTDTQYF. The DNA of the CDR3 is TGTGCCAGCAGTTTAGGACAGGAATCCACAGATACGCAGTATTTT.

About this clone itself: A read error may produce the germline difference seen at one junction end. The CDR3 protein is CASSPSVGTVDF. The CDR3 region has the DNA TGTGCCAGCAGCCCATCCGTCGGGACAGTGGACTTC. The chain links TRBV5-5 to TRBJ2-7; the match to TRBD1 covers 7 bases. Germline CDR1 is SGHKS and CDR2 is YYEKEE (reference sequence). The CDR3 runs to 12 residues. The whole variable domain, remainder taken from reference TRBV5-5 and TRBJ2-7, is DAGVTQSPTHLIKTRGQQVTLRCSPISGHKSVSWYQQVLGQGPQFIFQYYEKEERGRGNFPDRFSARQFPNYSSELNVNALLLGDSALYLCASSPSVGTVDFGPGTRLTVT.